The 31 T cell receptor beta chains below all came from one sample that was sequenced in a study of PD-1 blockade in mismatch repair-deficient tumors. TCRdb's copy holds only in-frame clones and misses some; the assay was immunoSEQ multiplex PCR. The sample records tens of thousands of clones, around 89% being singletons. The starting material was peripheral blood, obtained 52 weeks after starting pembrolizumab. The origin of the receptors is an adult with mismatch repair-deficient cancer.

The CDR3 here is CASSQQGTYNEQFF. The CDR3 coding sequence is TGCGCCAGCAGCCAACAGGGTACCTACAATGAGCAGTTCTTC. The V call is TRBV4-1, the J call TRBJ2-1; the D gene is possibly TRBD1 (5 bases). CDR1 is MGHRA, CDR2 YSYEKL, per germline. V lost 2 bases and J 2 bases, leaving 7 bases between the germline ends. The CDR3 contains 14 residues.

The DNA for the CDR3 is TGTGCCAGCCACCCAGGGGGCTCAGATACGCAGTATTTT. It codes for CASHPGGSDTQYF. The chain uses TRBV7-9 and TRBJ2-3; 8 positions agree with TRBD1. Unmatched junction bases numbered 5, after V lost 8 bases and J lost 4 bases. Germline V gene data show CDR1 as SEHNR and CDR2 as FQNEAQ (reference sequence). The CDR3 length is 13 residues. The complete variable domain, with remaining parts taken from reference TRBV7-9 and TRBJ2-3, reads DTGVSQNPRHKITKRGQNVTFRCDPISEHNRLYWYRQTLGQGPEFLTYFQNEAQLEKSRLLSDRFSAERPKGSFSTLEIQRTEQGDSAMYLCASHPGGSDTQYFGPGTRLTVL.

The chain combines TRBV11-3 with TRBJ2-5; a possible D gene is TRBD2 (5 bases). CDR3 length: 15 amino acids. Germline V gene data show CDR1 as SGHNT and CDR2 as YENEEA. Trimming pared 1 base from V and 4 bases from J, leaving 13 bases between. CDR3 DNA: TGTGCCAGCAGCTTAGTTCTCACTAGAGGAGAGACCCAGTACTTC. It yields the protein CASSLVLTRGETQYF.

The chain couples TRBV19 to TRBJ1-1; 7 bases line up with TRBD1. V lost 10 bases and J lost 0; bases outside the gene matches: 8. The germline gives CDR1 LNHDA, CDR2 SQIVND (reference sequence). The CDR3 consists of 14 residues. The CDR3 here is CATTRGSMNTEAFF. The CDR3 nucleotides read TGTGCCACCACCAGGGGGAGCATGAACACTGAAGCTTTCTTT.

This chain connects TRBV4-3 to TRBJ2-2; the D gene is possibly TRBD2 (5 bases). The CDR3 length is 17 residues. Trimming took off 0 bases at V and 1 base at J, with 12 bases between the two ends. CDR1 is LGHNA and CDR2 is YSLEER in the germline V gene. The CDR3: CASSQEGGQLNTGELFF. CDR3 DNA sequence: TGCGCCAGCAGCCAAGAAGGCGGGCAGCTGAACACCGGGGAGCTGTTTTTT.

This chain links TRBV19 with TRBJ2-1; the D is unclear. Germline V gene data show CDR1 as LNHDA and CDR2 as SQIVND (reference sequence). This CDR3 is built from 11 residues. The V and J ends lost 3 bases and 7 bases respectively, with 4 bases between them. The CDR3 DNA sequence: TGTGCCAGTAGTATGGTGAATGAGCAGTTCTTC. Protein product: CASSMVNEQFF.

The genes are TRBV7-2 and TRBJ2-7, with D maybe TRBD2 (5 bases). This CDR3 comprises 14 residues. CDR1 SGHTA and CDR2 FQGNSA come from the germline V gene. V lost 0 bases, J lost 3 bases, and 9 bases lay in between. In nucleotides, the CDR3 is TGTGCCAGCAGCTTAGCTGACGGAGGCTACGAGCAGTACTTC. It yields the protein CASSLADGGYEQYF.

The chain recombines TRBV10-3 with TRBJ2-2; D gene ambiguous. This CDR3 is 14 amino acids long. Germline lookup yields CDR1 ENHRY and CDR2 SYGVKD. The ends were cut back, 4 bases at V and 0 bases at J, with 6 bases in the middle. CDR3 sequence: CAISGQTNTGELFF. CDR3 in DNA: TGTGCCATCAGTGGCCAGACGAACACCGGGGAGCTGTTTTTT.

The chain joins TRBV27 to TRBJ2-7; 7 bases line up with TRBD2. The CDR3 covers 17 residues. CDR1 and CDR2 from the germline V gene are MNHEY and SMNVEV (reference sequence). Trimming removed 0 bases from V and 1 base from J; junction bases left unmatched: 9. CDR3 protein: CASSLSGWAGESYEQYF. DNA for the CDR3: TGTGCCAGCAGTTTATCTGGTTGGGCGGGAGAATCCTACGAGCAGTACTTC.

This rearrangement joins TRBV2 to TRBJ2-2; D remains unclear. Germline V gene lookup returns CDR1 SNHLY and CDR2 FYNNEI. This CDR3 spans 14 amino acids. Trimming shortened V by 5 bases and J by 0 bases, and 7 bases separated the two germline ends. The DNA for the CDR3 is TGTGCCAGCAGTCCGCGAGCGAACACCGGGGAGCTGTTTTTT. Its translation: CASSPRANTGELFF.

This chain uses TRBV7-6 with TRBJ2-7; no reliable D call. V gave up 1 base and J gave up 4 bases, with 8 bases separating them. The CDR3 loop spans 13 amino acids. Germline CDR1 SGHVS, CDR2 FNYEAQ. The CDR3 loop is CASSLGPKYEQYF. CDR3 nucleotide sequence: TGTGCCAGCAGCTTAGGACCGAAGTACGAGCAGTACTTC.

V gene TRBV12-5 combines with J gene TRBJ2-1; D is uncertain. V dropped 1 base and J dropped 6 bases, with 7 bases sitting between them. Germline-derived CDR1 and CDR2 are LGHNT and FRNRAP. CDR3 size: 13 residues. CDR3 nucleotides: TGTGCTAGTGGTTTGGACAGTATCAATGAGCAGTTCTTC. Protein product: CASGLDSINEQFF.

The chain uses TRBV7-9 and TRBJ1-2; no firm D call. The CDR3 totals 13 residues. Trimming removed 3 bases from V and 0 bases from J, with 5 bases in between. Germline assignment: CDR1 SEHNR and CDR2 FQNEAQ (reference sequence). The CDR3 nucleotides read TGTGCCAGCAGCTTTGAAGCTAACTATGGCTACACCTTC. Its protein product is CASSFEANYGYTF.

The chain joins TRBV5-5 to TRBJ2-7; 7 nucleotides align to TRBD2. The CDR3 sequence is 16 residues long. Germline CDR1 SGHKS, CDR2 YYEKEE (reference sequence). V gave up 4 bases and J gave up 0 bases; unmatched junction bases: 10. This chain's CDR3 is CASSRYRSSGSYEQYF. In DNA, the CDR3 is TGTGCCAGCAGCCGGTATCGGTCTAGCGGCTCCTACGAGCAGTACTTC.

This clone was observed once. The chain is built from TRBV11-3 and TRBJ2-5, with TRBD1 matching over 7 bases. CDR3 size: 14 residues. Germline loops: CDR1 SGHNT, CDR2 YENEEA. Losses at the gene ends were 4 bases for V and 6 bases for J; bases not matched to a gene: 8. CDR3 residues: CASSSNTGVKTQYF. CDR3 nucleotide sequence: TGTGCCAGCAGCTCAAATACAGGGGTAAAGACCCAGTACTTC.

The CDR3 region is CASSDRDFGYEQYF. DNA for the CDR3: TGCGCCAGCAGCGACCGGGACTTTGGCTACGAGCAGTACTTC. V usage is TRBV4-1 and J usage is TRBJ2-7, with D possibly TRBD2 on 6 matching bases. Germline V gene lookup returns CDR1 MGHRA and CDR2 YSYEKL. V lost 5 bases to trimming and J lost 3 bases, with 14 bases between them. CDR3 length: 14 amino acids.

V is TRBV4-1 and J is TRBJ2-7; 7 nucleotides agree with TRBD1. CDR3 length: 16 amino acids. Unmatched junction bases numbered 13, after V lost 1 base and J lost 7 bases. CDR1 MGHRA and CDR2 YSYEKL come from the germline V gene. The CDR3, as DNA: TGCGCCAGCAGCCAAGCCCTTTCGGACAGGTCGCGGGAGCAGTACTTC. Its translation: CASSQALSDRSREQYF.

This chain uses TRBV7-9 with TRBJ1-2, with D uncertain. The CDR3 runs to 14 residues. The germline V and J ends were trimmed by 4 bases and 8 bases, with 17 bases remaining between them. Germline values: CDR1 SEHNR, CDR2 FQNEAQ (reference sequence). The CDR3 bases are TGTGCCAGCAGCTATGAAACTACCCCCGAAGGCTACACCTTC. Its protein product is CASSYETTPEGYTF.

V usage is TRBV7-9 and J usage is TRBJ1-1; maybe TRBD1 (6 bases). Trimming took 1 base from V and 7 from J, leaving 13 bases between them. Germline V gives CDR1 SEHNR, CDR2 FQNEAQ (reference sequence). CDR3 length: 14 residues. CDR3 in DNA: TGTGCCAGCAGCTTAGAAGGAGGGGGATTTGAAGCTTTCTTT. It codes for CASSLEGGGFEAFF. The full variable domain, its missing parts supplied by reference TRBV7-9 and TRBJ1-1, is DTGVSQNPRHKITKRGQNVTFRCDPISEHNRLYWYRQTLGQGPEFLTYFQNEAQLEKSRLLSDRFSAERPKGSFSTLEIQRTEQGDSAMYLCASSLEGGGFEAFFGQGTRLTVV.

The rearrangement links TRBV27 to TRBJ2-7; D not certain. The V gene's germline CDR1 is MNHEY and CDR2 SMNVEV (reference sequence). Trimming removed 0 bases from V and 4 bases from J, with 7 bases in between. The CDR3 spans 13 residues. The DNA for the CDR3 is TGTGCCAGCAGTTTATCCCAACAGTACGAGCAGTACTTC. This translates into CASSLSQQYEQYF.

The V gene is TRBV29-1, the J gene TRBJ2-7; TRBD2 is a possible D gene (6 bases). The CDR3 is made up of 14 amino acids. Trimming took off 8 bases at V and 0 bases at J, with 17 bases between the two ends. CDR1 is SQVTM, CDR2 ANQGSEA, per germline. CDR3 amino acids: CSIEEGQSSYEQYF. DNA for the CDR3: TGCAGCATCGAGGAGGGTCAGAGCTCCTACGAGCAGTACTTC.

V usage is TRBV4-2 and J usage is TRBJ1-5; TRBD1 might be the D (6 bases). Germline V gene lookup returns CDR1 LGHNA and CDR2 YNFKEQ. This CDR3 comprises 16 residues. The V end lost 4 bases, the J end lost 0 bases, and 13 bases lay between the germline ends. The CDR3 reads CASSPTGTYSNQPQHF. The CDR3 DNA follows: TGTGCCAGCAGCCCGACGGGGACATATAGCAATCAGCCCCAGCATTTT.

J is TRBJ2-7 and V is TRBV19, with D possibly called TRBD1 or TRBD2 (5 bases each). V lost 6 bases and J 0 bases, leaving 15 bases between the germline ends. Germline V gene sequence: CDR1 LNHDA, CDR2 SQIVND (reference sequence). The CDR3 covers 15 residues. This chain's CDR3 is CASRTVDLSSYEQYF. The CDR3 DNA reads TGTGCCAGTAGGACAGTGGACTTAAGCTCCTACGAGCAGTACTTC.

The chain is built from TRBV10-2 and TRBJ1-2; D gene ambiguous. From germline, CDR1 is WSHSY and CDR2 SAAADI. This CDR3 is 14 amino acids long. Trimming shortened V by 1 base and J by 5 bases, and 11 bases separated the two germline ends. The CDR3 here is CASSELRSYYGYTF. The CDR3 DNA reads TGCGCCAGCAGTGAGTTGAGGTCCTATTATGGCTACACCTTC.

This chain joins TRBV7-2 and TRBJ2-2, with D unresolved. Trimming removed 2 bases at V and 1 base at J, with 11 bases between. CDR3 size: 16 residues. Germline lookup yields CDR1 SGHTA and CDR2 FQGNSA. CDR3 region: CASSLRTAKNTGELFF. CDR3 DNA sequence: TGTGCCAGCAGCTTACGAACCGCTAAGAACACCGGGGAGCTGTTTTTT.

The rearrangement uses TRBV7-2 and TRBJ2-7, with D possibly TRBD1 on 5 matching bases. The CDR3 loop spans 13 amino acids. The ends were cut back, 5 bases at V and 6 bases at J, with 14 bases in the middle. The germline V gene encodes CDR1 SGHTA and CDR2 FQGNSA. The CDR3 sequence: CASSQEQGPEQYF. The CDR3 DNA follows: TGTGCCAGCAGCCAAGAGCAGGGTCCCGAGCAGTACTTC.

This clone was counted between two and nine times. The rearrangement uses TRBV5-4 and TRBJ2-5; no reliable D call. Germline CDR1 SGHNT, CDR2 YYREEE (reference sequence). The V and J ends lost 1 base and 5 bases respectively, with 12 bases between them. The CDR3 length is 14 residues. The chain's CDR3 is CASSLSGTAETQYF. The DNA for the CDR3 is TGTGCCAGCAGCTTGAGTGGCACGGCGGAGACCCAGTACTTC.

The genes are TRBV6-4 and TRBJ2-3, with 8 bases aligning to TRBD2. After removal of 0 bases from V and 5 bases from J, the junction contained 1 base not matched to a gene. The CDR3 runs 14 residues. Germline V gene data show CDR1 as MRHNA and CDR2 as SNTAGT. The CDR3 DNA sequence: TGTGCCAGCAGTGACTCAAGCGGGAGAGATACGCAGTATTTT. It codes for CASSDSSGRDTQYF.

The sample holds one count of this clone. The chain has TRBV7-8 and TRBJ2-5, with 9 bases aligning to TRBD2. From germline, CDR1 is SGHVS and CDR2 FQNEAQ. Losses at the gene ends were 6 bases for V and 2 bases for J; bases not matched to a gene: 7. The CDR3 contains 15 residues. CDR3 DNA sequence: TGTGCCAGCAGGTCTAGCGGGGAGCCACAAGAGACCCAGTACTTC. It translates to CASRSSGEPQETQYF.

V usage is TRBV4-3 and J usage is TRBJ2-3; a possible D gene is TRBD1 (6 bases). CDR3 length: 15 residues. Deletions cut 0 bases from V and 4 bases from J, with 11 bases between. Germline values: CDR1 LGHNA, CDR2 YSLEER. CDR3 protein: CASSQEGRGSDTQYF. The CDR3 coding sequence is TGCGCCAGCAGCCAAGAGGGCAGGGGATCAGATACGCAGTATTTT.

This rearrangement joins TRBV27 to TRBJ2-7, with 8 bases matching TRBD2. Unmatched junction bases numbered 6, after V lost 3 bases and J lost 5 bases. This CDR3 region has 14 residues. Germline CDR1 MNHEY, CDR2 SMNVEV (reference sequence). CDR3 bases: TGTGCCAGCAGTTTTCGACTAGCGATAAACGAGCAGTACTTC. Its translation: CASSFRLAINEQYF.